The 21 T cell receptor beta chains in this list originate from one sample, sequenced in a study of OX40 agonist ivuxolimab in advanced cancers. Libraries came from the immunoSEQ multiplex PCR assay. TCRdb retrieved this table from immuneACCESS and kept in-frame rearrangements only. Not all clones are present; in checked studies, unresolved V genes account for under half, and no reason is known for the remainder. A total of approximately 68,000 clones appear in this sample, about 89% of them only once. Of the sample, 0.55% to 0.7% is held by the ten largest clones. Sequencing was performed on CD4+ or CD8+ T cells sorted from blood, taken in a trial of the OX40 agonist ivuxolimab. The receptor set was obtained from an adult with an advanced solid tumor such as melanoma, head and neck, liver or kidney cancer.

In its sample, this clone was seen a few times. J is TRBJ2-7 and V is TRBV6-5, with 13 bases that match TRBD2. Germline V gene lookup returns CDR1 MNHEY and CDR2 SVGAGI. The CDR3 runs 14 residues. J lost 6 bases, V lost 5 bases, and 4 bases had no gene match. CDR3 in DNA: TGTGCCAGCAGTGGACTAGCGGGAGCCAGCGAGCAGTACTTC. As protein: CASSGLAGASEQYF.

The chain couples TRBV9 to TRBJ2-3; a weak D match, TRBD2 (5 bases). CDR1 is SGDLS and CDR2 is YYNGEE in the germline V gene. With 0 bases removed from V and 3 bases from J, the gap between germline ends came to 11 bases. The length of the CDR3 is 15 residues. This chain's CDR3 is CASSVDPRETDTQYF. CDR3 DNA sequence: TGTGCCAGCAGCGTAGACCCGAGGGAGACAGATACGCAGTATTTT.

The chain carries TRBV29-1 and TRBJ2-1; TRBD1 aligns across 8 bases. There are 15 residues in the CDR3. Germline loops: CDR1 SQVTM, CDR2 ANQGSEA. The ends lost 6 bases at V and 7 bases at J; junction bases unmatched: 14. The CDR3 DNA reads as TGCAGCGTCACGGGACAGGCGAGGAGGGGGAATGAGCAGTTCTTC. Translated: CSVTGQARRGNEQFF.

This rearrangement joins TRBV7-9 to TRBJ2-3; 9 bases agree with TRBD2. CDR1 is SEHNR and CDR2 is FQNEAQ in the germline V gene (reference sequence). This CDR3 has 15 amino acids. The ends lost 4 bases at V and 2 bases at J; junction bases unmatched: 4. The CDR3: CASSSRLAATDTQYF. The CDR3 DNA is TGTGCCAGCAGCTCAAGACTAGCGGCCACAGATACGCAGTATTTT.

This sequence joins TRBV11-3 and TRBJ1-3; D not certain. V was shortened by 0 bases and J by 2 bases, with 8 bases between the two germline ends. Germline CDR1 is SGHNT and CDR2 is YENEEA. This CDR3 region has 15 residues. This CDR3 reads CASSLEWGAGNTIYF. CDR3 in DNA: TGTGCCAGCAGCTTAGAATGGGGAGCTGGAAACACCATATATTTT.

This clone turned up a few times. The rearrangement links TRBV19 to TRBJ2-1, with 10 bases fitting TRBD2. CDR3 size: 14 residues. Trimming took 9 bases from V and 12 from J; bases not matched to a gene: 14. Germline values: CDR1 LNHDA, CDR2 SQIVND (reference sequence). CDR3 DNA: TGTGCCAGCCAACCATCCCATAGCGGGAGGCCGCAGTTCTTC. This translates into CASQPSHSGRPQFF.

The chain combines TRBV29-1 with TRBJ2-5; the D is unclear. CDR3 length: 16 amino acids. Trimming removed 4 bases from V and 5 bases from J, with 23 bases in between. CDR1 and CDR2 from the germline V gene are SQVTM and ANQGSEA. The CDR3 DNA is TGCAGCGTTGGCTTTAGTGGTTTATCGGCCCGGGAGACCCAGTACTTC. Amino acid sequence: CSVGFSGLSARETQYF.

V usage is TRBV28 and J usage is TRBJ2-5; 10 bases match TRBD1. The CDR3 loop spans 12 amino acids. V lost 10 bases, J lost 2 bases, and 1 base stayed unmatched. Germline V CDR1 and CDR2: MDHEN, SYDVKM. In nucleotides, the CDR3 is TGTGCCACGGACAGGGGGCAAGAGACCCAGTACTTC. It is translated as CATDRGQETQYF. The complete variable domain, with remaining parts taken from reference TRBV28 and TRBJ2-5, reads DVKVTQSSRYLVKRTGEKVFLECVQDMDHENMFWYRQDPGLGLRLIYFSYDVKMKEKGDIPEGYSVSREKKERFSLILESASTNQTSMYLCATDRGQETQYFGPGTRLLVL.

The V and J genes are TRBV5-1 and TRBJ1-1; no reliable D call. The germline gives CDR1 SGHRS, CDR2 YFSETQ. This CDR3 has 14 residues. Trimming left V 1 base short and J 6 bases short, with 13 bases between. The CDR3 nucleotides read TGCGCCAGCAGCTTGTCCCGGCTTGAGCCTGAAGCTTTCTTT. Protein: CASSLSRLEPEAFF.

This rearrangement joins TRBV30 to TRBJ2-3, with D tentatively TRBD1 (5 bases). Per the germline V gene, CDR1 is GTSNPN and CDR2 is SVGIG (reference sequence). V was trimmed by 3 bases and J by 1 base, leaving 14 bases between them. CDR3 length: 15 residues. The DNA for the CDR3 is TGTGCCTGGAGCCCCCACCTAGGGGGCACAGATACGCAGTATTTT. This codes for CAWSPHLGGTDTQYF.

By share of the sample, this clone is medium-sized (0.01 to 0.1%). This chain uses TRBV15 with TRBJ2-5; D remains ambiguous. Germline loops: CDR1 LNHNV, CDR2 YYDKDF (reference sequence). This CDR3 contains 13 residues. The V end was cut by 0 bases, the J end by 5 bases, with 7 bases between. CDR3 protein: CATSRDGRETQYF. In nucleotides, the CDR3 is TGTGCCACCAGCAGAGATGGCAGGGAGACCCAGTACTTC.

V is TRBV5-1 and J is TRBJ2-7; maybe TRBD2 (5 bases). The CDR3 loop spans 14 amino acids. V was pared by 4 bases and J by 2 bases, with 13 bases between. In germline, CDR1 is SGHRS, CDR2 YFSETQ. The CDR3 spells CASSVLPGTYEQYF. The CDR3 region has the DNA TGCGCCAGCAGCGTTCTCCCGGGGACCTACGAGCAGTACTTC.

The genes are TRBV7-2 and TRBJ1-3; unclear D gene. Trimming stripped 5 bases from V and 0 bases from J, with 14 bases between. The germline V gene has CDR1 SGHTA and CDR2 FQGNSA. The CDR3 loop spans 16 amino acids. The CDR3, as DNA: TGTGCCAGCAGCCGACACGTATTTGGCTCTGGAAACACCATATATTTT. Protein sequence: CASSRHVFGSGNTIYF.

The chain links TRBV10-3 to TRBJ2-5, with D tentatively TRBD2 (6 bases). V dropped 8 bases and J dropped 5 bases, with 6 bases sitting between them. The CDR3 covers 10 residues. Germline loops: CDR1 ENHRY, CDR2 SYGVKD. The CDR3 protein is CAIGGETQYF. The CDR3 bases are TGTGCCATCGGGGGGGAGACCCAGTACTTC.

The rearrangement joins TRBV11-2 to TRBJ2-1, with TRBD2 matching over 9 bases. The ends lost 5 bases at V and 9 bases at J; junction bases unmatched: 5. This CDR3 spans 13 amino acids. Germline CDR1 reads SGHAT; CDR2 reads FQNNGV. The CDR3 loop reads CASSTGGRGEQFF. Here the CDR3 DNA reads TGTGCCAGCAGCACGGGCGGGAGGGGTGAGCAGTTCTTC.

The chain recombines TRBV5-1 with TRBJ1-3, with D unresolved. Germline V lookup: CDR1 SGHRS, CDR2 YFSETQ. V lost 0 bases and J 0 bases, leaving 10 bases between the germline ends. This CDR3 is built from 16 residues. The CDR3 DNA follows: TGCGCCAGCAGCTTGGTGGCGGGCCGCTCTGGAAACACCATATATTTT. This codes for CASSLVAGRSGNTIYF.

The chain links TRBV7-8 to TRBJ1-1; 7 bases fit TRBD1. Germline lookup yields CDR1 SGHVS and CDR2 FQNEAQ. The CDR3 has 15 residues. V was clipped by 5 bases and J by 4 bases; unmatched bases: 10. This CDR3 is CASSVALTGVTEAFF. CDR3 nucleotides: TGTGCCAGCAGCGTCGCCCTTACAGGGGTCACTGAAGCTTTCTTT. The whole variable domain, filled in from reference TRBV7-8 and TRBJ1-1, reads GAGVSQSPRYKVAKRGQDVALRCDPISGHVSLFWYQQALGQGPEFLTYFQNEAQLDKSGLPSDRFFAERPEGSVSTLKIQRTQQEDSAVYLCASSVALTGVTEAFFGQGTRLTVV.

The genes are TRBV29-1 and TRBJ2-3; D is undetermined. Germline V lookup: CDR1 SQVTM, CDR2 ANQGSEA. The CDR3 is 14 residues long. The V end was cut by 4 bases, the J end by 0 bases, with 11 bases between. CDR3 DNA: TGCAGCGTTGTGGCTACCTCTAGCACAGATACGCAGTATTTT. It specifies CSVVATSSTDTQYF.

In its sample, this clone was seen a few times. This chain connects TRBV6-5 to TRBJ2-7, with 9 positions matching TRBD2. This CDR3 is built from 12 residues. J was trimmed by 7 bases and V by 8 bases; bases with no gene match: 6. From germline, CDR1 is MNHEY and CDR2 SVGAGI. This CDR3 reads CASVAGAGEQYF. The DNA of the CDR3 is TGTGCCAGCGTAGCGGGAGCCGGAGAGCAGTACTTC.

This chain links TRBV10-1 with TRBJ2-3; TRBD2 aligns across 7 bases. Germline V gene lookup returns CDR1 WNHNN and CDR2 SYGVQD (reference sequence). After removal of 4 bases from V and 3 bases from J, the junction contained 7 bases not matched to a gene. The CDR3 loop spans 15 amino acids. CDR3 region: CASSGPGGSTDTQYF. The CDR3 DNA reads TGCGCCAGCAGTGGGCCCGGGGGGTCTACAGATACGCAGTATTTT.

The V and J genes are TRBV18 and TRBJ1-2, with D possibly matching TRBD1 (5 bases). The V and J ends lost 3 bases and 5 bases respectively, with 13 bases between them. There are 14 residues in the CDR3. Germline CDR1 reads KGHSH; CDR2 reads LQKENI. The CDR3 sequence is CASSPDGTAYGYTF. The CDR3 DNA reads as TGTGCCAGCTCACCCGACGGGACGGCGTATGGCTACACCTTC.